The 29 T cell receptor beta chains given below trace back to one sample, sequenced in a study of T cells expressing NK-cell markers. Following a re-call of the 5' RACE reads, TCRdb has one entry per CDR3 protein and lacks DNA. The sample table includes 150,000 to 170,000 distinct CDR3 sequences. Sequences were obtained from blood T cells: a sorted CD56 or NKG2C T cell subset, CD4+ or CD8+ T cells, or bulk PBMC T cells (not recorded which). These receptors originate from a woman between 50 and 59 years old in good health.

The V gene is TRBV2, the J gene TRBJ2-3; TCRdb's D gene call, TRBD1, goes unchecked for lack of DNA. The CDR3 has 17 residues. Germline-derived CDR1 and CDR2 are SNHLY and FYNNEI. CDR3 sequence: CASSEGVAGGAGDTQYF.

The chain couples TRBV4-1 to TRBJ2-5; TCRdb picks TRBD2, but there is no DNA to check that call. Germline CDR1 is MGHRA and CDR2 is YSYEKL. This CDR3 has 15 residues. This CDR3 is CASSHSGGSQETQYF.

The gene calls are TRBV5-1 and TRBJ1-6. The CDR3 consists of 12 residues. CDR1 and CDR2 (germline): SGHRS, YFSETQ. CDR3: CASSPYGSPLHF.

The chain links TRBV12-3 or TRBV12-4 to TRBJ2-2; with no DNA, the TCRdb D assignment of TRBD1 cannot be verified. The CDR3 length is 14 residues. Here the CDR3 reads CASQRTVRTGELFF.

The genes are TRBV18 and TRBJ2-1; the D call of TRBD2 rests on TCRdb alone, since no DNA is present to check it. The CDR3 sequence is 15 residues long. In germline, CDR1 is KGHSH, CDR2 LQKENI. This CDR3 is CASSPLAGEYNEQFF.

The gene calls are TRBV20-1 and TRBJ2-1; lacking DNA, the TRBD2 call made by TCRdb goes unchecked. Germline-derived CDR1 and CDR2 are DFQATT and SNEGSKA (reference sequence). The CDR3 runs to 16 residues. The CDR3 loop reads CSAQIRGTLLYNEQFF.

The chain has TRBV12-3 or TRBV12-4 and TRBJ2-1; lacking DNA, the TRBD2 call made by TCRdb goes unchecked. The CDR3 spans 15 residues. This chain's CDR3 is CASSLVGGLNNEQFF.

The genes are TRBV30 and TRBJ1-1; as DNA is missing, the TRBD1 call by TCRdb cannot be tested. The CDR3 is 13 residues long. CDR1 is GTSNPN and CDR2 is SVGIG in the germline V gene (reference sequence). CDR3 sequence: CAWTLMGDSEAFF.

The rearrangement links TRBV18 to TRBJ2-1; TCRdb indicates TRBD1, and absent DNA this call remains unverified. This CDR3 is 15 amino acids long. The V gene's germline CDR1 is KGHSH and CDR2 LQKENI. CDR3 region: CASSPSRAIHNEQFF.

This sequence joins TRBV21-1 and TRBJ2-1; without DNA, the TCRdb call of TRBD1 cannot be checked. TRBV21-1 counts as a pseudogene. The CDR3 runs to 17 residues. CDR3: CASSKVRRPPGESEQFF.

This chain's CDR3 is CASSFSQGEQYF. This rearrangement joins TRBV5-1 to TRBJ2-7; TCRdb selects TRBD1, and the lack of DNA leaves this call unchecked. CDR1 and CDR2 from the germline V gene are SGHRS and YFSETQ. There are 12 residues in the CDR3.

V gene TRBV12-3 or TRBV12-4 combines with J gene TRBJ2-4; TCRdb names TRBD1, which stays unverified in the absence of DNA. The CDR3 has 15 residues. This CDR3 is CASSIRDSPKNIQYF.

The chain carries TRBV12-3 or TRBV12-4 and TRBJ1-5; the D call of TRBD1 rests on TCRdb alone, since no DNA is present to check it. CDR3 size: 13 residues. This CDR3 reads CASTRTGVQPQHF.

The V call is TRBV12-5, the J call TRBJ1-5. This CDR3 contains 12 residues. Germline V gene lookup returns CDR1 LGHNT and CDR2 FRNRAP. The CDR3 region is CASARGNQPQHF. The entire variable domain, with the rest obtained from reference TRBV12-5 and TRBJ1-5, is as follows: DARVTQTPRHKVTEMGQEVTMRCQPILGHNTVFWYRQTMMQGLELLAYFRNRAPLDDSGMPKDRFSAEMPDATLATLKIQPSEPRDSAVYFCASARGNQPQHFGDGTRLSIL.

The V call is TRBV12-3 or TRBV12-4, the J call TRBJ1-1; TCRdb indicates TRBD1, and absent DNA this call remains unverified. The CDR3 consists of 17 residues. The CDR3 sequence: CASSRPGTGEMNTEAFF.

The chain recombines TRBV6-6 with TRBJ1-3. Germline V CDR1 and CDR2: MNHNY, SVGAGI (reference sequence). The CDR3 loop spans 15 amino acids. CDR3 loop: CASSSSATSGNTIYF.

The chain is built from TRBV4-2 and TRBJ2-1; the TRBD1 assignment by TCRdb is unverifiable without DNA. Germline V gene lookup returns CDR1 LGHNA and CDR2 YNFKEQ. This CDR3 has 17 amino acids. This chain's CDR3 is CASSQVRGGASYNEQFF.

The chain employs TRBV19 and TRBJ1-2; TCRdb picks TRBD1, but there is no DNA to check that call. CDR1 LNHDA and CDR2 SQIVND come from the germline V gene (reference sequence). The CDR3 is 19 amino acids. The CDR3 spells CASSMGPRDGTPVIYGYTF. Full variable domain (missing parts from reference TRBV19 and TRBJ1-2): DGGITQSPKYLFRKEGQNVTLSCEQNLNHDAMYWYRQDPGQGLRLIYYSQIVNDFQKGDIAEGYSVSREKKESFPLTVTSAQKNPTAFYLCASSMGPRDGTPVIYGYTFGSGTRLTVV.

The chain recombines TRBV12-3 or TRBV12-4 with TRBJ1-2; TCRdb returns TRBD1, unconfirmable since there is no DNA. CDR3 length equals 16 residues. The CDR3 spells CASMGRDRGILLGYTF.

The chain carries TRBV5-1 and TRBJ2-1. Germline V CDR1 and CDR2: SGHRS, YFSETQ. The CDR3 totals 14 residues. CDR3 sequence reads: CASSLGSTYNEQFF.

The chain recombines TRBV7-8 with TRBJ1-3; TCRdb proposes TRBD1, but this gene call is untestable without DNA. The germline V gene has CDR1 SGHVS and CDR2 FQNEAQ. The CDR3 consists of 14 residues. The CDR3 loop is CASSLDGTGNTIYF.

This chain uses TRBV20-1 with TRBJ2-3; TCRdb gives TRBD2 as the D gene, but with no DNA this cannot be confirmed. The CDR3 is 18 residues long. Germline V gene data show CDR1 as DFQATT and CDR2 as SNEGSKA (reference sequence). CDR3 in amino acids: CSARVGGSGRISTDTQYF.

The chain employs TRBV12-3 or TRBV12-4 and TRBJ1-1; TCRdb calls TRBD1, which cannot be checked without DNA. The CDR3 covers 15 residues. The CDR3 sequence is CASSPNRQGATEAFF.

The V and J genes are TRBV11-3 and TRBJ1-1; TCRdb's assignment of TRBD1 cannot be checked, as there is no DNA. Germline V gene lookup returns CDR1 SGHNT and CDR2 YENEEA. The CDR3 extends over 14 amino acids. This chain's CDR3 is CASSSRGLNTEAFF. The whole variable domain, filled in from reference TRBV11-3 and TRBJ1-1, reads EAGVVQSPRYKIIEKKQPVAFWCNPISGHNTLYWYLQNLGQGPELLIRYENEEAVDDSQLPKDRFSAERLKGVDSTLKIQPAELGDSAVYLCASSSRGLNTEAFFGQGTRLTVV.

This sequence joins TRBV27 and TRBJ2-1; TCRdb names TRBD2, which stays unverified in the absence of DNA. The CDR3 length is 15 residues. The germline V gene has CDR1 MNHEY and CDR2 SMNVEV (reference sequence). The chain's CDR3 is CASSLFGTSGFGQFF.

This sequence joins TRBV11-3 and TRBJ1-1; the TRBD1 assignment by TCRdb is unverifiable without DNA. This CDR3 comprises 17 residues. CDR1 is SGHNT and CDR2 is YENEEA in the germline V gene. CDR3 in amino acids: CASSKRKGAGRNTEAFF.

V gene TRBV7-9 combines with J gene TRBJ2-1; the TCRdb call, TRBD1, lacks DNA for checking. The CDR3 extends over 13 amino acids. Germline loops: CDR1 SEHNR, CDR2 FQNEAQ (reference sequence). The CDR3 sequence: CASRKGDRHEQFF.

The genes are TRBV7-9 and TRBJ2-7; no DNA is available, so the TRBD1 call from TCRdb remains unchecked. There are 14 residues in the CDR3. The germline CDR1 and CDR2 sequences are SEHNR and FQNEAQ (reference sequence). CDR3 region: CASSSSWGNYEQYF.

The rearrangement links TRBV7-9 to TRBJ1-4; with no DNA, the TCRdb D assignment of TRBD1 cannot be verified. Germline V gene data show CDR1 as SEHNR and CDR2 as FQNEAQ (reference sequence). The CDR3 totals 15 residues. The CDR3 sequence: CASSARGPGNEKLFF.